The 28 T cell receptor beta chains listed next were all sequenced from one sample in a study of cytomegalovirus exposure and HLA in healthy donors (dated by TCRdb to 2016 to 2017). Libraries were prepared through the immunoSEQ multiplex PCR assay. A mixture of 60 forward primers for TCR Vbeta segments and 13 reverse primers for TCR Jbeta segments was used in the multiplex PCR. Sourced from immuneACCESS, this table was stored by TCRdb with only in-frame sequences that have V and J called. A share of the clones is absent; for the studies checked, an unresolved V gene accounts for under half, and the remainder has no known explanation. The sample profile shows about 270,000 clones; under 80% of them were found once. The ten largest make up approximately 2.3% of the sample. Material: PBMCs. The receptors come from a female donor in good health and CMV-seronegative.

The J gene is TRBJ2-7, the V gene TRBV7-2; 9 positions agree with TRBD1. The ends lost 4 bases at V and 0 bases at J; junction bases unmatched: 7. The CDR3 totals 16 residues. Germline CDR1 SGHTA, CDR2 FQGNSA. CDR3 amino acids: CASSSGTGLGSYEQYF. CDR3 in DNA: TGTGCCAGCAGCTCCGGGACAGGGTTAGGCTCCTACGAGCAGTACTTC.

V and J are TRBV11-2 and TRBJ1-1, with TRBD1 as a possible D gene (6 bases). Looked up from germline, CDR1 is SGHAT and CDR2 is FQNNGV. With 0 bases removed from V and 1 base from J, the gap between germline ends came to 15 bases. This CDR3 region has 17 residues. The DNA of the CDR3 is TGTGCCAGCAGCTTAGATCAGTTCAGGACAGCGAACACTGAAGCTTTCTTT. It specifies CASSLDQFRTANTEAFF.

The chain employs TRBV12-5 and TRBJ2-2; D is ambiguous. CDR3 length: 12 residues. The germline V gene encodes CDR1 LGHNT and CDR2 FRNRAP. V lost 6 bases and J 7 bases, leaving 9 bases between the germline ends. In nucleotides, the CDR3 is TGTGCTAGTGGATCCCCGGGCGGGGAGCTGTTTTTT. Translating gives CASGSPGGELFF.

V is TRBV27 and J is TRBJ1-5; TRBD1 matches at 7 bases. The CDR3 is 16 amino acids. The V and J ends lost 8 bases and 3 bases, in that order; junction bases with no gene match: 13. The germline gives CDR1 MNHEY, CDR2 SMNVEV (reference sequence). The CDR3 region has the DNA TGTGCCAGCGGAGTTTATGGGACAGCATACAATCAGCCCCAGCATTTT. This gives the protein CASGVYGTAYNQPQHF.

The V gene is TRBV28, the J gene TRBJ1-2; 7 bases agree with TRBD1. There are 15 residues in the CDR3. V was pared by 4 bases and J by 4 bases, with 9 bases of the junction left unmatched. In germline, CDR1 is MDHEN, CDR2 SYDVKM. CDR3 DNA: TGTGCCAGCAGTTCTCCGGGACAGCTACTCTATGGCTACACCTTC. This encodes CASSSPGQLLYGYTF.

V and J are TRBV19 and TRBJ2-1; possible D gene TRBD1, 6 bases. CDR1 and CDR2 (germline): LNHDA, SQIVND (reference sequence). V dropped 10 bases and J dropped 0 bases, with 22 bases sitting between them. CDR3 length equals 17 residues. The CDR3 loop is CATRATTGMSSYNEQFF. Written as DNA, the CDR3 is TGTGCCACCCGAGCCACGACAGGAATGAGCTCCTACAATGAGCAGTTCTTC.

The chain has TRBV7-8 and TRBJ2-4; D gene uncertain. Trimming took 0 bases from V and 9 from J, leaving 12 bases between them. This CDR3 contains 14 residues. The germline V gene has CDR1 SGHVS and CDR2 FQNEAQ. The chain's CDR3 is CASSLAREVRIQYF. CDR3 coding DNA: TGTGCCAGCAGCTTAGCCCGAGAGGTTCGCATTCAGTACTTC.

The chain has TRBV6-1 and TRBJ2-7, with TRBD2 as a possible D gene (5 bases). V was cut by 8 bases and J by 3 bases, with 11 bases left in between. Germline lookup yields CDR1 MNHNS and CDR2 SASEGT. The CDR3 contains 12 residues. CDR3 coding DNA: TGTGCCAGCTGGCTTGAGGGCTACGAGCAGTACTTC. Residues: CASWLEGYEQYF.

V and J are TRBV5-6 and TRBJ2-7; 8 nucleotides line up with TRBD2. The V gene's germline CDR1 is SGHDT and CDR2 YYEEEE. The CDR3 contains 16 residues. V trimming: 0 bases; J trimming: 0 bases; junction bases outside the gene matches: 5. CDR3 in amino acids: CASSLAGGATSYEQYF. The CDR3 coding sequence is TGTGCCAGCAGCTTGGCGGGGGGGGCGACCTCCTACGAGCAGTACTTC.

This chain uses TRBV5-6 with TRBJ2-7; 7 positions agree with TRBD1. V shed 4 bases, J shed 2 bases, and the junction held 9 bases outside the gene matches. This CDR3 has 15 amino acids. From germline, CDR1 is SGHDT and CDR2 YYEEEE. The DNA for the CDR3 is TGTGCCAGCAGCGCTGACGACAGGGACCCCTACGAGCAGTACTTC. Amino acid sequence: CASSADDRDPYEQYF.

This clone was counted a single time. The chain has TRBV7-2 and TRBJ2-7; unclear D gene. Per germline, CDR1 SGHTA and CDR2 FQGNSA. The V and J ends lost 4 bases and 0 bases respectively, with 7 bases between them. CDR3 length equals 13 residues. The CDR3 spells CASSSQSSYEQYF. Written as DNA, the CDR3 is TGTGCCAGCAGCTCACAGAGCTCCTACGAGCAGTACTTC.

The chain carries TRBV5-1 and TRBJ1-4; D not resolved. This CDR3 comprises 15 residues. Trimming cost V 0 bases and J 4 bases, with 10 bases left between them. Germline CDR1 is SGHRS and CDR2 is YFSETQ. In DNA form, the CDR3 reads TGCGCCAGCAGCTTGGAATCGAGACTTAATGAAAAACTGTTTTTT. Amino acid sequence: CASSLESRLNEKLFF.

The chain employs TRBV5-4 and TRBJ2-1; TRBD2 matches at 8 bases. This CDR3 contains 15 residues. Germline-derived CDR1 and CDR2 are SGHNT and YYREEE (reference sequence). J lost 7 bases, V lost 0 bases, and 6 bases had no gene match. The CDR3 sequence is CASSLGSGNSNEQFF. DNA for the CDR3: TGTGCCAGCAGCTTGGGTAGCGGGAATTCGAATGAGCAGTTCTTC.

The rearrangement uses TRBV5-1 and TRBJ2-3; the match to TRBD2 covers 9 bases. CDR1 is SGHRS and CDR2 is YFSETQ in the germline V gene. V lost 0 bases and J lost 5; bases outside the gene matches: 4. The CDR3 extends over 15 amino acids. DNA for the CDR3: TGCGCCAGCAGCTTGGGTCTAGCGGGGAAAGATACGCAGTATTTT. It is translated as CASSLGLAGKDTQYF.

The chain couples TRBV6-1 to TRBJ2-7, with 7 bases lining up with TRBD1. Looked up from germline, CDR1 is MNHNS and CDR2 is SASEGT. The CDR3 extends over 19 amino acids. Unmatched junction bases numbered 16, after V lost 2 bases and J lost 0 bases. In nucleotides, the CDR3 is TGTGCCAGCAGTGAACCTCCTCAGGGGGTTCAGGGTCTCTCCTACGAGCAGTACTTC. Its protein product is CASSEPPQGVQGLSYEQYF.

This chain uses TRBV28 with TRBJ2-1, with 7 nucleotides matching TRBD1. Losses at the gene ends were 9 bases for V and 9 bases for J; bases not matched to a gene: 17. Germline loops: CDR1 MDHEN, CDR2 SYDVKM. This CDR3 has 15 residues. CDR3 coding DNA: TGTGCCAGTCATCAAGACAGGGTTTCATCGTTTGAGCAGTTCTTC. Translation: CASHQDRVSSFEQFF.

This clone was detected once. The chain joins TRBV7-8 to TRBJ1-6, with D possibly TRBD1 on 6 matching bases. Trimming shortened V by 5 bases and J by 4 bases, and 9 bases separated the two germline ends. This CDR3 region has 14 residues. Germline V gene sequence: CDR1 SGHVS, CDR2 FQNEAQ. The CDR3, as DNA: TGTGCCAGCAGCGCACAGGGATATAATTCACCCCTCCACTTT. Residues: CASSAQGYNSPLHF.

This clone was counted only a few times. This CDR3 is CASSLAGAAGVYEQYF. The CDR3 nucleotides are TGTGCCAGCAGCTTAGCCGGCGCGGCGGGAGTCTACGAGCAGTACTTC. The chain employs TRBV11-3 and TRBJ2-5; 7 bases map to TRBD2. The J call may be incorrect, as the DNA end agrees better with TRBJ2-7. Germline CDR1 reads SGHNT; CDR2 reads YENEEA. This CDR3 region has 16 residues.

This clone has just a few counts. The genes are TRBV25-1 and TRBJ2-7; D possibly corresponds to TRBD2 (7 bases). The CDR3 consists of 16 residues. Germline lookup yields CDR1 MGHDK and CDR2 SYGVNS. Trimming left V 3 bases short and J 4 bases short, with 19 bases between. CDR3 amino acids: CASSESLSGGGYEQYF. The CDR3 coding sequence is TGTGCCAGCAGTGAGTCCCTTTCGGGGGGCGGATACGAGCAGTACTTC.

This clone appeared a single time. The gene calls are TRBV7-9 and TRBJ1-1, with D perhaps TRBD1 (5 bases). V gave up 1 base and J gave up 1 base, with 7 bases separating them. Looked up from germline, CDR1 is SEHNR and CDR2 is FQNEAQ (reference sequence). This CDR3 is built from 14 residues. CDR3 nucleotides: TGTGCCAGCAGCTTAGTCGACAGGAACACTGAAGCTTTCTTT. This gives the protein CASSLVDRNTEAFF.

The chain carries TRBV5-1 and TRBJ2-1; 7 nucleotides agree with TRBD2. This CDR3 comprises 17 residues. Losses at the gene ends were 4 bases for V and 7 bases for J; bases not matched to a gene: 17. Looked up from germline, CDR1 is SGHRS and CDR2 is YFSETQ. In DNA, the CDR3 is TGCGCCAGCAGCCCCGCGGTTGGGAGCGGGACGGCGAATGAGCAGTTCTTC. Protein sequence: CASSPAVGSGTANEQFF.

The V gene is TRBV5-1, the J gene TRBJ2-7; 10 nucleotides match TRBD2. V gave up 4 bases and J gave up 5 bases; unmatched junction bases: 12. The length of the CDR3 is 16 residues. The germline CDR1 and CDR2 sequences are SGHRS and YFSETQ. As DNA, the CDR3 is TGCGCCAGCAGCCCCCGGGGTAGCGGGAGGATCGACGAGCAGTACTTC. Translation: CASSPRGSGRIDEQYF.

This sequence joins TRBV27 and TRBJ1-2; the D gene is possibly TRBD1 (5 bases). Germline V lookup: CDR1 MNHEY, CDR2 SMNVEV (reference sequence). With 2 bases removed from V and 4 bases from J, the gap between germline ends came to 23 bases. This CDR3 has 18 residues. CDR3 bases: TGTGCCAGCAGTTTAAAGCGGGGCAGTGCTAACGCATTCTATGGCTACACCTTC. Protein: CASSLKRGSANAFYGYTF.

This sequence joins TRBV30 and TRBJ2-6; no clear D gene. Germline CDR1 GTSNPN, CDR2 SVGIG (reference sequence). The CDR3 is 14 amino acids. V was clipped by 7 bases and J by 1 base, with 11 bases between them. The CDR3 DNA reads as TGTGCCTCAGCCCCCGGGTCTGGGGCCAACGTCCTGACTTTC. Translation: CASAPGSGANVLTF.

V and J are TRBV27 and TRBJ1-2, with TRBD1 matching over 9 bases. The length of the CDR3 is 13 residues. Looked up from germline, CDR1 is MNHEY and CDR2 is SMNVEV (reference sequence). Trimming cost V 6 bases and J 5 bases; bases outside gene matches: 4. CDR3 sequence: CASRRTGEYGYTF. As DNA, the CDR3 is TGTGCCAGCAGGAGGACAGGGGAATATGGCTACACCTTC.

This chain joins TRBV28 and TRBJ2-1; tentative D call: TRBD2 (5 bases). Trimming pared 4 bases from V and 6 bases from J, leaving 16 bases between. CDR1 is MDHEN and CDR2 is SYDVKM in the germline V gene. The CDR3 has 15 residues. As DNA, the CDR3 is TGTGCCAGCAGTTCCTCCAAACTAGGGTTCAATGAGCAGTTCTTC. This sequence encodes CASSSSKLGFNEQFF.

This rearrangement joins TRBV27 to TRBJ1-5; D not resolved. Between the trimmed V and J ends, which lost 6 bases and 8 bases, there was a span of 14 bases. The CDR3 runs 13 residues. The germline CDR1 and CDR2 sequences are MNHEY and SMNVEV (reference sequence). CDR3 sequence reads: CASSEYVGEPQHF. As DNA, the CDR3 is TGTGCCAGCAGCGAATACGTCGGGGAGCCCCAGCATTTT.

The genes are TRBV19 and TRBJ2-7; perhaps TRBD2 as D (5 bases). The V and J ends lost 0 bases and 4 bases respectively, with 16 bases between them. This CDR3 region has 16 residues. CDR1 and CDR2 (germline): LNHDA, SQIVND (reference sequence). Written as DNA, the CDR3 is TGTGCCAGTAGTATAGAACCGTATCCGGGAACTTACGAGCAGTACTTC. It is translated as CASSIEPYPGTYEQYF. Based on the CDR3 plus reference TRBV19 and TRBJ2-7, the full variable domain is DGGITQSPKYLFRKEGQNVTLSCEQNLNHDAMYWYRQDPGQGLRLIYYSQIVNDFQKGDIAEGYSVSREKKESFPLTVTSAQKNPTAFYLCASSIEPYPGTYEQYFGPGTRLTVT.